The clone carrying this TCR beta chain has a handful of counts. The antigen is undetermined. Reverse transcription of all isolated RNA meant that expressed TCRB transcripts were sequenced. Clones were read by immunoSEQ multiplex PCR, and TCRdb kept only the in-frame ones, dropping some. This sample has some 240,000 clones, with around 15% found just once. The source of the sample is a study of beta chain features in type 1 diabetes. Sorted CD4+ subsets: naive, central memory, regulatory, stem cell-like memory (CD45RO/CCR7/CD25/CD127/CD95/CD27 panel). Study-wide findings and caveats: Patients showed naive, central memory and Treg TCRB repertoires that appeared more similar than those of healthy donors. Patients with type 1 diabetes showed fewer VDJ junction insertions and more deletions. The analysis here could not establish whether HLA type shapes TCRB rearrangement. Moderately but significantly shorter TCRB CDR3s were found in Type 1 diabetes patients in all four CD4+ subsets.

V lost 5 bases, J lost 5 bases, and 13 bases lay in between. Germline values: CDR1 MGHDK, CDR2 SYGVNS. The CDR3 spans 14 residues. This TCR was recovered from a man aged 30 to 45 with type 1 diabetes. The sequencing input was naive CD4+ T cells from blood. V is TRBV25-1 and J is TRBJ2-1; no clear D. CDR3 loop: CASSNRAWDNEQFF. CDR3 nucleotide sequence: TGTGCCAGCAGTAATAGGGCCTGGGACAATGAGCAGTTCTTC. Based on the CDR3 plus reference TRBV25-1 and TRBJ2-1, the full variable domain is EADIYQTPRYLVIGTGKKITLECSQTMGHDKMYWYQQDPGMELHLIHYSYGVNSTEKGDLSSESTVSRIRTEHFPLTLESARPSHTSQYLCASSNRAWDNEQFFGPGTRLTVL.